Shown below are 3 T cell receptor beta chains from a single sample sequenced in a study of shared clonotypes between healthy human individuals. The naive CD8 population came from CD45RO-negative cells selected for CCR7, without terminally differentiated effector memory CD45RA+ cells. Method: immunoSEQ multiplex PCR; TCRdb's copy keeps in-frame clones and lacks some. This sample has over 2,000,000 clones, with just over 90% found just once. Sequenced sample: naive CD8+ T cells from PBMCs. Receptors originate from a man between 18 and 35 years old in good health. Some clones in this sample may be carry-over from other donors' samples.

This chain joins TRBV7-6 and TRBJ2-3; 8 bases line up with TRBD1. The CDR3 sequence is 17 residues long. CDR1 SGHVS and CDR2 FNYEAQ come from the germline V gene. With V trimmed by 5 bases and J by 5 bases, 15 bases remained unmatched. CDR3 in DNA: TGTGCCAGCAGCATTAGCCCCCCGGACAGGGAGCTAGATACGCAGTATTTT. Translated, it gives CASSISPPDRELDTQYF.

The rearrangement uses TRBV5-6 and TRBJ2-7, with 13 bases identical to TRBD2. CDR1 and CDR2 from the germline V gene are SGHDT and YYEEEE. Germline trimming cut 2 bases from V and 7 bases from J; bases unmatched to any gene: 6. The CDR3 totals 15 residues. CDR3 sequence: CASSLLAGGPGEQYF. Written as DNA, the CDR3 is TGTGCCAGCAGCTTACTAGCGGGAGGGCCGGGGGAGCAGTACTTC.

This clone has only one observation. This rearrangement joins TRBV13 to TRBJ2-3, with 14 nucleotides matching TRBD2. The CDR3 is made up of 19 amino acids. Germline CDR1 is PRHDT and CDR2 is FYEKMQ (reference sequence). V lost 4 bases to trimming and J lost 3 bases; unmatched junction nucleotides: 12. The CDR3: CASSSSTSGRAGETDTQYF. The DNA for the CDR3 is TGTGCCAGCAGCTCATCGACTAGCGGGAGGGCGGGAGAGACAGATACGCAGTATTTT.